A single TCR beta chain is shown here with its context. The record originates from a study of early T cells in non-severe SARS-CoV-2 infection. TCRdb ran MiXCR on the 5' RACE reads and lists one entry per CDR3 protein. The table has more than 85,000 distinct CDR3 sequences, around a sixth seen once. The CDR3 runs to 14 residues. J lost 6 bases, V lost 0 bases, and 5 bases had no gene match. The germline CDR1 and CDR2 sequences are LGHNA and YNFKEQ. The sequenced material came from whole blood. This chain uses TRBV4-2 with TRBJ2-7; 7 bases agree with TRBD1. The clonotype comes from an adult who was a healthcare worker with PCR-confirmed SARS-CoV-2 infection or an uninfected control (not recorded which). The chain's CDR3 is CASSQDWTGGEQYF. The CDR3, as DNA: TGTGCCAGCAGCCAAGACTGGACAGGAGGCGAGCAGTACTTC.